The rows below give T cell receptor beta chains drawn from one sample of a study of shared clonotypes between healthy human individuals. TCRdb's copy holds only in-frame clones and misses some; the assay was immunoSEQ multiplex PCR. Of more than 1,200,000 clones in the sample, around 98.5% were seen once. The sequencing sample was made of naive CD4+ T cells sorted from blood. The receptors come from a man aged 25-45 years in good health. The CDR3 runs from the conserved cysteine through the conserved F or W. D genes are given only for firm matches. Clone size is not always given. Where it is, it says once, few, many or a class for expanded clones.

abundance	d_gene	v_gene	j_gene	CDR3aa	CDR3nt
.	.	TRBV6-6	TRBJ2-7	CASGGGPYEQYF	TGTGCCAGCGGGGGGGGGCCCTACGAGCAGTACTTC
.	TRBD1	TRBV7-3	TRBJ2-7	CASSLGQGAYEQYF	TGTGCCAGCAGCTTGGGACAGGGCGCCTACGAGCAGTACTTC
once	TRBD1	TRBV7-9	TRBJ2-7	CASSLRRGLNEQYF	TGTGCCAGCAGCTTGCGCAGGGGGCTTAACGAGCAGTACTTC
.	TRBD1	TRBV27	TRBJ2-7	CASRSRGLVYEQYF	TGTGCCAGCAGGAGTAGGGGGCTAGTTTACGAGCAGTACTTC
.	.	TRBV5-6	TRBJ2-7	CASSLRRSSYEQYF	TGTGCCAGCAGCCTCCGGCGGAGCTCCTACGAGCAGTACTTC
.	.	TRBV29-1	TRBJ1-2	CSIDRASGGYTF	TGCAGCATTGACCGCGCCAGCGGTGGCTACACCTTC
.	TRBD2	TRBV7-2	TRBJ2-2	CASSWDSGTTSGELFF	TGTGCCAGCAGCTGGGACTCCGGGACTACGTCCGGGGAGCTGTTTTTT
.	.	TRBV5-1	TRBJ2-2	CASSQPTGELFF	TGCGCCAGCAGCCAACCGACCGGGGAGCTGTTTTTT
.	TRBD1	TRBV5-1	TRBJ2-1	CASRTGALQFF	TGCGCCAGCAGGACAGGGGCCTTACAGTTCTTC
.	TRBD1	TRBV10-3	TRBJ2-7	CAISALDRGRDEQYF	TGTGCCATCAGTGCCCTCGACAGGGGGAGAGACGAGCAGTACTTC
.	.	TRBV9	TRBJ1-2	CASSVARGGYTF	TGTGCCAGCAGCGTAGCCCGGGGCGGCTACACCTTC
.	.	TRBV11-2	TRBJ1-5	CASSSQGDQPQHF	TGTGCCAGCAGCTCTCAGGGAGATCAGCCCCAGCATTTT
.	.	TRBV9	TRBJ2-3	CASSVVGDTQYF	TGTGCCAGCAGCGTAGTTGGGGATACGCAGTATTTT
.	.	TRBV29-1	TRBJ2-1	CSVEGRQRAHNEQFF	TGCAGCGTTGAAGGACGCCAGCGAGCTCACAATGAGCAGTTCTTC
.	.	TRBV29-1	TRBJ2-2	CSVVVVAGTGELFF	TGCAGCGTTGTTGTAGTTGCGGGCACCGGGGAGCTGTTTTTT
.	TRBD2	TRBV6-1	TRBJ2-1	CASSGLAGVPGQQFF	TGTGCCAGCAGTGGACTAGCGGGAGTCCCCGGGCAGCAGTTCTTC
.	.	TRBV18	TRBJ2-7	CASSPPSSYEQYF	TGTGCCAGCTCACCGCCCTCTTCCTACGAGCAGTACTTC
.	TRBD1	TRBV19	TRBJ1-2	CASSPNPGTESYGYTF	TGTGCCAGTAGTCCAAACCCAGGGACAGAGAGCTATGGCTACACCTTC
.	.	TRBV29-1	TRBJ2-3	CSVAGRYTDTQYF	TGCAGCGTTGCGGGACGGTACACAGATACGCAGTATTTT
.	.	TRBV11-2	TRBJ1-2	CASSPHGGSAGAGYTF	TGTGCCAGCAGCCCCCATGGCGGTTCTGCGGGTGCTGGCTACACCTTC
.	.	TRBV5-1	TRBJ2-7	CASSAGSSYEQYF	TGCGCCAGCAGCGCGGGAAGCTCCTACGAGCAGTACTTC
.	.	TRBV6-6	TRBJ2-7	CACRGAYEQYF	TGTGCCTGCCGGGGAGCCTACGAGCAGTACTTC
.	.	TRBV18	TRBJ2-1	CASRVLGDNEQFF	TGTGCCAGCAGGGTTTTAGGGGACAATGAGCAGTTCTTC
.	TRBD1	TRBV30	TRBJ2-7	CAWSSFGTGAVQYF	TGTGCCTGGAGTTCTTTCGGGACAGGGGCCGTGCAGTACTTC
.	.	TRBV27	TRBJ1-4	CASRKEIGVGHEKLFF	TGTGCCAGCAGGAAAGAGATAGGGGTAGGACATGAAAAACTGTTTTTT
.	.	TRBV7-9	TRBJ2-2	CASSLGRANTGELFF	TGTGCCAGCAGCTTAGGACGGGCGAACACCGGGGAGCTGTTTTTT